This T cell receptor (beta chain) was documented in a study of post-analysis software for immune sequencing data. Study details: Both relapsing-remitting and secondary progressive multiple sclerosis featured among the disease courses, as did progressive-relapsing multiple sclerosis. Regarding the study as a whole: Among several TRBV segments more frequent in patients than controls were TRBV5-6, TRBV5-1 and TRBV20-1. Strong co-clustering by F measure was seen for same-batch samples. Normalized Chao1 diversity in multiple sclerosis patients fell significantly below that of controls.

Turning to this clonotype: Its antigen is undetermined.

Every TCR beta cDNA library bore unique molecular identifiers. From the PCR reads, TCRdb called clonotypes with MiXCR, one entry per CDR3 protein. In the table there are approximately 180,000 distinct CDR3 sequences, around 30% of which are singletons. The CDR3 is made up of 16 amino acids. V lost 1 base, J lost 6 bases, and 15 bases lay in between. In germline, CDR1 is LGHDT, CDR2 YNNKEL (reference sequence). This chain links TRBV3-1 with TRBJ2-2, with D maybe TRBD2 (6 bases). The sample taken for sequencing was blood. The receptor was isolated from a girl between 5 and 17 years old with multiple sclerosis. Here the CDR3 DNA reads TGTGCCAGCAGCCAAGTCCTCATCGGGGGTGCCGGGGAGCTGTTTTTT. Its translation is CASSQVLIGGAGELFF.